Presented here are 5 T cell receptor beta chains from one specimen sequenced in a study of T cells in Graves' hyperthyroidism and ophthalmopathy. It was RNA transcripts that yielded the amplified TCR beta CDR3 regions. HTBI primers drove first-round RT-PCR of the TCR CDR3. TCRdb re-called the multiplex PCR reads with MiXCR, one entry per CDR3 protein. This table has hundreds of thousands of distinct CDR3 sequences, approximately 13% appearing once. The material sequenced was blood. All receptors come from a woman between 25 and 40 years old with Graves' hyperthyroidism that later progressed to Graves' ophthalmopathy.

Ten or more counts support this clonotype. The chain recombines TRBV27 with TRBJ1-1; D unresolved. Germline V gene lookup returns CDR1 MNHEY and CDR2 SMNVEV (reference sequence). The germline V and J ends were trimmed by 2 bases and 0 bases, with 10 bases remaining between them. This CDR3 contains 15 residues. The DNA of the CDR3 is TGTGCCAGCAGTTTAAAACTGGGGATGAACACTGAAGCTTTCTTT. Protein product: CASSLKLGMNTEAFF.

This clonotype was recorded at least ten times. The chain carries TRBV12-3 or TRBV12-4 and TRBJ1-1; 9 nucleotides align to TRBD1. V lost 6 bases, J lost 4 bases, and 9 bases stayed unmatched. The CDR3 totals 15 residues. CDR3 protein: CASSLRQGGGTEAFF. CDR3 coding DNA: TGTGCCAGCAGCCTGCGACAGGGGGGAGGCACTGAAGCTTTCTTT.

As for this clonotype: With a much larger clone just one base away, this may be a read error. The V gene is TRBV5-1, the J gene TRBJ1-1; D remains unclear. Germline V gives CDR1 SGHRS, CDR2 YFSETQ. The CDR3 totals 13 residues. The CDR3 coding sequence is TGCGCCAGCAGAGGAAATGTGAACACTGAATCTTTCTTT. It specifies CASRGNVNTESFF.

This clonotype was observed at least ten times. The chain recombines TRBV20-1 with TRBJ1-3; no clear D. The CDR3 loop spans 13 amino acids. V lost 0 bases and J 0 bases, leaving 3 bases between the germline ends. In germline, CDR1 is DFQATT, CDR2 SNEGSKA (reference sequence). CDR3 in amino acids: CSARETSGNTIYF. DNA of the CDR3: TGCAGTGCTAGAGAGACCTCTGGAAACACCATATATTTT.

This clonotype was detected many times. This chain connects TRBV11-2 to TRBJ2-7, with 16 bases identical to TRBD2. The CDR3 is 15 residues long. The J segment lost 9 bases and the V segment lost 5 bases, leaving 7 bases of the junction unmatched. CDR1 and CDR2 from the germline V gene are SGHAT and FQNNGV. DNA for the CDR3: TGTGCCAGCAGCCTCGGGACTAGCGGGAGGGCGACGCAGTACTTC. It specifies CASSLGTSGRATQYF.